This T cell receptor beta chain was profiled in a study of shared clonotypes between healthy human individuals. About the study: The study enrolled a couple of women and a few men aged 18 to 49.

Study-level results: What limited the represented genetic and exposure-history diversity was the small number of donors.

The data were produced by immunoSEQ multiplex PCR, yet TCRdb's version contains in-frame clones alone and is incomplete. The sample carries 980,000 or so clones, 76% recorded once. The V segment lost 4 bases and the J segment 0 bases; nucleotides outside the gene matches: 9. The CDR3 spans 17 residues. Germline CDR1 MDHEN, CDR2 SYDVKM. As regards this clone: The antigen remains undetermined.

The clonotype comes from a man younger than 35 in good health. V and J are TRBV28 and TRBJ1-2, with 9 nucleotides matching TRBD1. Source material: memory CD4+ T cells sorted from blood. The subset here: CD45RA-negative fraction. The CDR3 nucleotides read TGTGCCAGCAGTTCCCCGGGACAGGGCCCGCCTAACTATGGCTACACCTTC. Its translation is CASSSPGQGPPNYGYTF.